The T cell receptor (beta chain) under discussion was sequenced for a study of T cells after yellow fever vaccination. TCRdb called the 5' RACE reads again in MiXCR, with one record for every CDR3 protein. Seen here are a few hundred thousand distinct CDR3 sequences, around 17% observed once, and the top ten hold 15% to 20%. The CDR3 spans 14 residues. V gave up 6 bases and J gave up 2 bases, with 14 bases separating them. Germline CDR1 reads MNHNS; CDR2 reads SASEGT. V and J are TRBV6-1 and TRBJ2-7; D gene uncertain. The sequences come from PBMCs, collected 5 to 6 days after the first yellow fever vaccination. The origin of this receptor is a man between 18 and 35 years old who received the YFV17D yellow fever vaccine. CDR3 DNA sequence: TGTGCCAGCAGCCCCGATTGGGCCCCCTACGAGCAGTACTTC. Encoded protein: CASSPDWAPYEQYF.